These 26 T cell receptor beta chains were sequenced from one sample in a study of T cells in Graves' hyperthyroidism and ophthalmopathy. The source material, RNA transcripts, was used to amplify TCR beta CDR3 regions. Initially, a first-round RT-PCR of the TCR CDR3 employed the HTBI primer set. One entry per CDR3 protein results from TCRdb running MiXCR on the multiplex PCR reads. Of 490,000 or so distinct CDR3 sequences listed, 40% to 50% are singletons. Material for sequencing was peripheral blood or thyroid tissue (not recorded which). These receptor sequences come from an adult woman with Graves' disease, either hyperthyroidism or ophthalmopathy (not recorded which).

The chain recombines TRBV7-9 with TRBJ1-2, with D maybe TRBD1 (5 bases). The CDR3 runs 17 residues. Deletions cut 0 bases from V and 7 bases from J, with 21 bases between. CDR1 is SEHNR, CDR2 FQNEAQ, per germline (reference sequence). The CDR3 sequence: CASSLAGPPLPGGGYTF. The CDR3 region has the DNA TGTGCCAGCAGCTTAGCGGGGCCGCCACTCCCCGGGGGTGGCTACACCTTC.

Regarding this clonotype: Since a much larger clone is just one base distant, this may be a read error. V usage is TRBV2 and J usage is TRBJ1-1; the match to TRBD1 covers 8 bases. Germline V gene sequence: CDR1 SNHLY, CDR2 FYNNEI. This CDR3 is built from 19 residues. DNA of the CDR3: TGCGCCAGCAGCTTCGGTCCTCGGCTGGCAGGGGGCGAGGACACTGAAGCTTTCTTT. Its translation: CASSFGPRLAGGEDTEAFF.

This clonotype appeared many times. This chain links TRBV6-6 with TRBJ2-5; D not resolved. CDR1 MNHNY and CDR2 SVGAGI come from the germline V gene (reference sequence). The V end was cut by 2 bases, the J end by 4 bases, with 11 bases between. The CDR3 runs 14 residues. CDR3 coding DNA: TGTGCCAGCAGTTACCGGCTAGTTGGAGAGACCCAGTACTTC. Protein product: CASSYRLVGETQYF.

This clonotype was counted a few times. CDR3 residues: CASSEWGWGKKSTDTQYF. CDR3 coding DNA: TGTGCCAGCAGTGAATGGGGTTGGGGGAAAAAAAGCACAGATACGCAGTATTTT. This chain connects TRBV25-1 to TRBJ2-3; D is perhaps TRBD1 or TRBD2 (5 bases each). Trimming removed 1 base from V and 0 bases from J, with 17 bases in between. The CDR3 has 18 amino acids. Germline CDR1 is MGHDK and CDR2 is SYGVNS.

About this clonotype: This may arise from a read error, as a much more abundant clone is one base away. The chain joins TRBV7-9 to TRBJ2-7; D call uncertain. The CDR3 is 13 amino acids. CDR1 is SEHNR, CDR2 FQNEAQ, per germline (reference sequence). This CDR3 is CASSPDTPYEQYF. The DNA for the CDR3 is TGCGCCAGCAGCCCCGACACGCCCTACGAGCAGTACTTC. Together with reference TRBV7-9 and TRBJ2-7, the CDR3 gives the full variable domain: DTGVSQNPRHKITKRGQNVTFRCDPISEHNRLYWYRQTLGQGPEFLTYFQNEAQLEKSRLLSDRFSAERPKGSFSTLEIQRTEQGDSAMYLCASSPDTPYEQYFGPGTRLTVT.

The chain combines TRBV9 with TRBJ2-5; TRBD2 matches at 13 bases. V lost 4 bases to trimming and J lost 5 bases; unmatched junction nucleotides: 14. Germline V CDR1 and CDR2: SGDLS, YYNGEE. This CDR3 has 18 residues. CDR3 sequence (DNA): TGTGCCAGCAGCCCCGGGACTAGCGGGACCGGTGGGCAGGAGACCCAGTACTTC. It translates to CASSPGTSGTGGQETQYF. Variable domain in full (rest from reference TRBV9 and TRBJ2-5): DSGVTQTPKHLITATGQRVTLRCSPRSGDLSVYWYQQSLDQGLQFLIQYYNGEERAKGNILERFSAQQFPDLHSELNLSSLELGDSALYFCASSPGTSGTGGQETQYFGPGTRLLVL.

Comment on this clonotype: This could be a read error, since a much larger clone is one nucleotide away. The chain is built from TRBV29-1 and TRBJ1-2; 8 nucleotides agree with TRBD1. Germline lookup yields CDR1 SQVTM and CDR2 ANQGSEA. V trimming: 6 bases; J trimming: 6 bases; junction bases outside the gene matches: 21. This CDR3 has 17 residues. The CDR3 loop reads CSVGGGTGFAPGHGYTF. The CDR3 DNA reads TGCAGCGTCGGAGGGGGGACAGGTTTCGCTCCTGGGCATGGCTACACCTTC.

This clonotype was counted at least ten times. The chain uses TRBV12-3 or TRBV12-4 and TRBJ2-5; D could derive from TRBD1 or TRBD2 (5 bases each). The V end was cut by 7 bases, the J end by 3 bases, with 12 bases between. CDR3 length: 13 amino acids. CDR3 bases: TGTGCCAGCAATAGGGACGTAGAAGAGACCCAGTACTTC. Translated, it gives CASNRDVEETQYF.

This chain connects TRBV7-6 to TRBJ1-1, with 8 bases that match TRBD1. Germline V gene lookup returns CDR1 SGHVS and CDR2 FNYEAQ. The V gene end was trimmed by 6 bases and the J gene end by 3 bases; junction bases not matched to a gene: 3. The CDR3 covers 13 residues. CDR3 sequence reads: CASRQTGDTEAFF. The CDR3 region has the DNA TGTGCCAGCAGACAGACAGGGGACACTGAAGCTTTCTTT.

This clonotype was detected ten times or more. The CDR3 is CASSPTHSLTGPTSNGYTF. The CDR3 DNA follows: TGTGCCAGCAGCCCTACCCACTCCCTTACAGGGCCAACGTCCAATGGCTACACCTTC. J is TRBJ1-2 and V is TRBV7-3; D possibly corresponds to TRBD1 (6 bases). Germline assignment: CDR1 SGHTA and CDR2 FQGTGA. Trimming pared 5 bases from V and 6 bases from J, leaving 31 bases between. This CDR3 comprises 19 residues. Drawing the rest from reference TRBV7-3 and TRBJ1-2, the complete variable domain is GAGVSQTPSNKVTEKGKYVELRCDPISGHTALYWYRQSLGQGPEFLIYFQGTGAADDSGLPNDRFFAVRPEGSVSTLKIQRTERGDSAVYLCASSPTHSLTGPTSNGYTFGSGTRLTVV.

The table lists this clonotype with a few counts. The chain couples TRBV7-8 to TRBJ1-1; the D is unclear. CDR3 length: 15 residues. Germline V gene sequence: CDR1 SGHVS, CDR2 FQNEAQ. The V gene lost 4 bases and the J gene lost 6 bases, with 18 bases spanning the gap. The CDR3 nucleotides are TGTGCCAGCAGCTCGCTCGGGGAGGGTTTAGCTGAAGCTTTCTTT. Amino acids: CASSSLGEGLAEAFF.

This clonotype was recorded once. J is TRBJ1-6 and V is TRBV19; TRBD1 is a possible D gene (6 bases). In germline, CDR1 is LNHDA, CDR2 SQIVND (reference sequence). Trimming stripped 3 bases from V and 11 bases from J, with 11 bases between. The CDR3 contains 13 residues. CDR3: CASSMNRVAPLHF. As DNA, the CDR3 is TGTGCCAGTAGTATGAACAGGGTTGCACCCCTCCACTTT.

At least ten counts were recorded for this clonotype. The chain employs TRBV5-1 and TRBJ1-1; D is possibly TRBD1 (5 bases). The CDR3 sequence is 14 residues long. Germline V gene data show CDR1 as SGHRS and CDR2 as YFSETQ. Trimming took 2 bases from V and 3 from J, leaving 11 bases between them. CDR3 nucleotides: TGCGCCAGCAGCTTTGGGGGGAGTTACACTGAAGCTTTCTTT. Amino acid sequence: CASSFGGSYTEAFF. Full variable domain (remainder filled in from reference TRBV5-1 and TRBJ1-1): KAGVTQTPRYLIKTRGQQVTLSCSPISGHRSVSWYQQTPGQGLQFLFEYFSETQRNKGNFPGRFSGRQFSNSRSEMNVSTLELGDSALYLCASSFGGSYTEAFFGQGTRLTVV.

The V call is TRBV7-9, the J call TRBJ1-5; D is unresolved. The length of the CDR3 is 13 residues. V gave up 5 bases and J gave up 5 bases, with 10 bases separating them. CDR1 is SEHNR, CDR2 FQNEAQ, per germline (reference sequence). Here the CDR3 DNA reads TGTGCCAGCAGCGCAGACACGTATCAGCCCCAGCATTTT. As protein: CASSADTYQPQHF.

This clonotype occurred many times. This chain uses TRBV6-2 or TRBV6-3 with TRBJ1-2; perhaps TRBD1 as D (5 bases). Trimming left V 5 bases short and J 4 bases short, with 11 bases between. There are 13 residues in the CDR3. CDR1 is MNHEY and CDR2 is SVGEGT in the germline V gene. CDR3 DNA: TGTGCCAGCAGTGGCTTGGGGACCTATGGCTACACCTTC. Its translation is CASSGLGTYGYTF.

The chain links TRBV2 to TRBJ2-3, with a tentative D call TRBD2 (5 bases). The germline V and J ends were trimmed by 1 base and 0 bases, with 14 bases remaining between them. The CDR3 consists of 17 residues. Germline-derived CDR1 and CDR2 are SNHLY and FYNNEI. CDR3 in DNA: TGTGCCAGCAGTGAAGGAGGGAGCACCACTAGCACAGATACGCAGTATTTT. Translating gives CASSEGGSTTSTDTQYF.

This chain uses TRBV29-1 with TRBJ1-1; 7 positions agree with TRBD1. The ends lost 7 bases at V and 4 bases at J; junction bases unmatched: 3. Germline assignment: CDR1 SQVTM and CDR2 ANQGSEA. This CDR3 has 11 residues. DNA for the CDR3: TGCAGCGATTCAGGGGGCACTGAAGCTTTCTTT. As protein: CSDSGGTEAFF.

This clonotype was observed once. The chain combines TRBV7-9 with TRBJ2-2, with D perhaps matching TRBD1 (6 bases). Trimming removed 2 bases from V and 9 bases from J, with 16 bases in between. The CDR3 has 15 amino acids. Looked up from germline, CDR1 is SEHNR and CDR2 is FQNEAQ (reference sequence). The CDR3 bases are TGTGCCAGCAGCTTAATTGGGGGCGCCTCCTGGGAGCTGTTTTTT. Translation gives CASSLIGGASWELFF.

This clonotype was found many times. The chain uses TRBV20-1 and TRBJ2-7; no reliable D call. Germline assignment: CDR1 DFQATT and CDR2 SNEGSKA (reference sequence). V was cut by 6 bases and J by 6 bases, with 9 bases left in between. This CDR3 has 10 residues. CDR3 bases: TGCAGTGCACAGAAGCTCGAGCAGTACTTC. Translating it yields CSAQKLEQYF.

This clonotype was found many times. The chain combines TRBV14 with TRBJ2-7; TRBD1 is a possible D gene (5 bases). Per the germline V gene, CDR1 is SGHDN and CDR2 is FVKESK. CDR3 length: 14 amino acids. V was pared by 0 bases and J by 6 bases, with 12 bases between. For the CDR3, the DNA is TGTGCCAGCAGCCAAGATCTGAATAGGGGCGAGCAGTACTTC. Translating it yields CASSQDLNRGEQYF.

This chain uses TRBV7-8 with TRBJ2-2; 8 nucleotides match TRBD1. Looked up from germline, CDR1 is SGHVS and CDR2 is FQNEAQ. Trimming removed 1 base from V and 5 bases from J; junction bases left unmatched: 6. This CDR3 is built from 16 residues. The CDR3 loop is CASSLDGTGGTGELFF. The CDR3, as DNA: TGTGCCAGCAGCTTAGACGGGACAGGCGGAACCGGGGAGCTGTTTTTT.

Only a few counts were recorded for this clonotype. The V call is TRBV7-9, the J call TRBJ1-2; D possibly corresponds to TRBD1 (6 bases). CDR3 length equals 12 residues. V was pared by 5 bases and J by 8 bases, with 12 bases between. CDR1 and CDR2 from the germline V gene are SEHNR and FQNEAQ (reference sequence). The DNA for the CDR3 is TGTGCCAGCAGCGTAACAGGGTTAGGCTACACCTTC. Encoded protein: CASSVTGLGYTF.

The chain recombines TRBV7-8 with TRBJ1-3, with a weak D call TRBD1 (6 bases). Germline V gene lookup returns CDR1 SGHVS and CDR2 FQNEAQ. V shed 5 bases and J shed 4 bases, with 18 bases lying between them. The CDR3 is 16 residues long. CDR3 in DNA: TGTGCCAGCAGCATAAATTCACAGGGATCCGGAAACACCATATATTTT. Translating gives CASSINSQGSGNTIYF.

Of note for this clonotype: This may be a read error, as it is one base from a much larger clone. This rearrangement joins TRBV2 to TRBJ2-3, with TRBD2 matching 11 bases. The CDR3 extends over 15 amino acids. V lost 7 bases to trimming and J lost 1 base; unmatched junction nucleotides: 4. In germline, CDR1 is SNHLY, CDR2 FYNNEI. The CDR3, as DNA: TGTGCCAGCAATTATAGCGGGAGGGGCACAGATACGCAGTATTTT. It yields the protein CASNYSGRGTDTQYF.

This clonotype is a singleton in its sample. The gene calls are TRBV9 and TRBJ1-5; 10 bases align to TRBD1. V trimming: 0 bases; J trimming: 8 bases; junction bases outside the gene matches: 5. This CDR3 has 15 amino acids. The V gene's germline CDR1 is SGDLS and CDR2 YYNGEE. The CDR3 protein is CASSVGGTGDEPQHF. CDR3 sequence (DNA): TGTGCCAGCAGCGTAGGCGGGACAGGGGATGAGCCCCAGCATTTT.

This clonotype has at least ten counts. The chain joins TRBV15 to TRBJ2-5; D may be TRBD2 (6 bases). Trimming removed 5 bases from V and 3 bases from J, with 13 bases in between. There are 14 residues in the CDR3. Germline loops: CDR1 LNHNV, CDR2 YYDKDF (reference sequence). CDR3 coding DNA: TGTGCCACCAGCCCGAGCGGGCTGGAAGAGACCCAGTACTTC. Translated: CATSPSGLEETQYF.